This TCR beta chain came from a study of T cells in Graves' hyperthyroidism and ophthalmopathy. Study-wide points: Most expanded thyroid clonotypes above 0.001 recurred in blood. Ophthalmopathy was model-predicted a median 6.5 months pre-onset.

This clonotype was picked up many times. What it binds is unknown. Between the trimmed V and J ends, which lost 6 bases and 1 base, there was a span of 16 bases. From germline, CDR1 is LNHNV and CDR2 YYDKDF (reference sequence). The CDR3 length is 15 residues. RNA transcripts served as the template for amplifying TCR beta CDR3 regions. The HTBI primer set was used in a first-round RT-PCR of the TCR CDR3. A single record per CDR3 protein comes from TCRdb applying MiXCR to the multiplex PCR reads. Counted here are hundreds of thousands of distinct CDR3 sequences, approximately 15% occurring once; the ten biggest clones make up roughly 5.5%. Uncontrolled infections, other autoimmune diseases, pregnancy or lactation led to exclusion of patients. Diagnostic decisions used clinical symptoms, serum thyroxine and TRAb, thyroid ultrasound and orbital computed tomography.

The sequenced material came from blood. The chain joins TRBV15 to TRBJ2-7, with D unclear. This receptor was identified in a woman in her twenties or thirties with Graves' hyperthyroidism that later progressed to Graves' ophthalmopathy. CDR3 DNA sequence: TGTGCCACCAGTTTGGAACAGACCTTATCCTACGAGCAGTACTTC. This encodes CATSLEQTLSYEQYF.